This TCR beta chain was captured in a study of T cell changes during pregnancy in multiple sclerosis. The CDR3 runs 11 residues. CDR1 and CDR2 from the germline V gene are MNHEY and SVGAGI. V was trimmed by 5 bases and J by 3 bases, leaving 5 bases between them. Clones were sequenced by immunoSEQ multiplex PCR, and TCRdb holds only the in-frame ones, with some missing. Of roughly 79,000 clones listed, about 90% were seen once; the top ten hold 0.4% to 0.45%. The chain has TRBV6-5 and TRBJ2-7; D is unresolved. This TCR came from a female donor with multiple sclerosis, enrolled in a pregnancy study. Material: CD4+ T cells from peripheral blood mononuclear cells, obtained before pregnancy. In DNA, the CDR3 is TGTGCCAGCAGTAACAGCTACGAGCAGTACTTC. Its protein product is CASSNSYEQYF.